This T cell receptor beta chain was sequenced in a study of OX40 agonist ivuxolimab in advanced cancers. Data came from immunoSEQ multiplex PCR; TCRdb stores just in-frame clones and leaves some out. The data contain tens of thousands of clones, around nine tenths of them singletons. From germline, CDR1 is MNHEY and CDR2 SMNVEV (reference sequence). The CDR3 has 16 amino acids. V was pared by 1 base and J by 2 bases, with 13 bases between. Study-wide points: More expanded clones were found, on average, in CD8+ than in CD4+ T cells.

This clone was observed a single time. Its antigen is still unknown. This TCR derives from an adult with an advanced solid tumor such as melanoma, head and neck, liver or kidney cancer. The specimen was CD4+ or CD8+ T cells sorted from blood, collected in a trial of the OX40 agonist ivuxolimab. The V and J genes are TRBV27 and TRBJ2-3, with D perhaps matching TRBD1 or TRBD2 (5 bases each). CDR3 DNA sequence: TGTGCCAGCAGTTTATTCTTAGTGGGGGACACAGATACGCAGTATTTT. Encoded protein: CASSLFLVGDTDTQYF.